This T cell receptor beta chain emerged from a study of tumor T cells in aggressive B-cell lymphoma. The assay was immunoSEQ multiplex PCR, and TCRdb's table has in-frame clones only and misses some. The sample comprises 2,000 to 2,500 clones, about 90% of which are singletons, and around 21% rests with the top ten. Per the germline V gene, CDR1 is SGDLS and CDR2 is YYNGEE. V gave up 3 bases and J gave up 4 bases, with 13 bases separating them. The CDR3 is made up of 15 amino acids. What was sequenced was tumor tissue. The origin of this receptor is an adult with diffuse large B cell lymphoma. The V and J genes are TRBV9 and TRBJ2-2; D may be TRBD2 (5 bases). CDR3 in amino acids: CASSGKLDFTGELFF. In nucleotides, the CDR3 is TGTGCCAGCAGCGGGAAACTAGACTTCACCGGGGAGCTGTTTTTT.